The rows below give T cell receptor beta chains drawn from one sample of a study of blood T cell repertoires in COVID-19. The method was immunoSEQ multiplex PCR; TCRdb's version includes in-frame clones alone and lacks a portion of them. This table holds 150,000 or so clones, 65% to 90% found once. Sequenced material: peripheral blood. The source of these receptors is a woman between 45 and 65 years old in a cohort sampled during active or convalescent COVID-19. CDR3s include the opening cysteine and the closing phenylalanine or tryptophan. The D gene is left open where the match is weak. Clone size is shown for a subset of rows, as once, few, many or a class of expanded clone.

size	V	J	D	DNA	CDR3
-	TRBV19	TRBJ2-7	TRBD2	TGTGCCAGTAGCCGGAACAGACTAGCGGGGGGGCCAGCCTACGAGCAGTACTTC	CASSRNRLAGGPAYEQYF
-	TRBV7-8	TRBJ2-2	-	TGTGCCAGCAGCTTAGCGGGGGCAGGGGCCAACTACGGGGAGCTGTTTTTT	CASSLAGAGANYGELFF
-	TRBV3-1/TRBV3-2	TRBJ1-3	TRBD1	TGTGCCAGCAGCCTCAGAACAGGGGGCCTCGGAAACACCATATATTTT	CASSLRTGGLGNTIYF
-	TRBV3-1/TRBV3-2	TRBJ2-2	TRBD2	TGTGCCAGCAGCCAGGGTCTAGCGGGGGGGCTGCGGGAGCTGTTTTTT	CASSQGLAGGLRELFF
-	TRBV5-4	TRBJ2-7	-	TGTGCCAGCAGCTTTTCCACAGGGCTCTACGAGCAGTACTTC	CASSFSTGLYEQYF
few	TRBV5-6	TRBJ1-4	-	TGTGCCAGCAGCCCCCATAGTTTTAATGAAAAACTGTTTTTT	CASSPHSFNEKLFF
few	TRBV6-4	TRBJ2-1	TRBD2	TGTGCCAGCAGTGTAAAGCGGGGGGGCCGAGATGAGCAGTTCTTC	CASSVKRGGRDEQFF
-	TRBV4-3	TRBJ2-1	TRBD2	TGCGCCAGCAGCCAAGATAGAACGGGGGGGCCTCAAGAGCAGTTCTTC	CASSQDRTGGPQEQFF
-	TRBV24-1	TRBJ2-3	-	TGTGCCACCAGTGACGCAGCAAGGGGGGATACGCAGTATTTT	CATSDAARGDTQYF
few	TRBV10-3	TRBJ2-3	-	TGTGCCATCAGTGAACAGGGAGATGATGCAGATACGCAGTATTTT	CAISEQGDDADTQYF
-	TRBV3-1/TRBV3-2	TRBJ1-3	-	TGTGCCAGCAGCCAAGGGTCCGGGTCTGGAAACACCATATATTTT	CASSQGSGSGNTIYF
-	TRBV2	TRBJ1-2	-	TGTGCCAGCAGTGAACAGGGAAACTATGGCTACACCTTC	CASSEQGNYGYTF
once	TRBV10-2	TRBJ1-3	-	TGCGCCAGCAGTGAGACCATAGGGGGTCCCGGAAACACCATATATTTT	CASSETIGGPGNTIYF
-	TRBV28	TRBJ1-5	-	TGTGCCAGCAGTACCGGGGGGGCCGGCAATCAGCCCCAGCATTTT	CASSTGGAGNQPQHF
-	TRBV15	TRBJ2-2	-	TGTGCCACCAGCAGAGTCTCGGTGAACACCGGGGAGCTGTTTTTT	CATSRVSVNTGELFF
-	TRBV7-6	TRBJ1-1	TRBD1	TGTGCCAGCAGCCTCGGACAGGCGAACACTGAAGCTTTCTTT	CASSLGQANTEAFF
once	TRBV18	TRBJ1-2	-	TGTGCCAGCTCACCACCCACAGGGTCCTATGGCTACACCTTC	CASSPPTGSYGYTF
-	TRBV19	TRBJ1-5	-	TGTGCCAGTAGTTGGGGCGGGGTCAATCAGCCCCAGCATTTT	CASSWGGVNQPQHF
-	TRBV3-1/TRBV3-2	TRBJ1-5	TRBD1	TGTGCCAGCAGCCAAGGAGACAGGGGAAATCAGCCCCAGCATTTT	CASSQGDRGNQPQHF
-	TRBV6-2/TRBV6-3	TRBJ2-2	-	TGTGCCAGCAGTTTTAGCGGTACGAACACCGGGGAGCTGTTTTTT	CASSFSGTNTGELFF
-	TRBV12-5	TRBJ1-1	-	TGTGCTAGTGGTTTGCTCAGGACTGAAGCTTTCTTT	CASGLLRTEAFF
-	TRBV3-1/TRBV3-2	TRBJ2-6	-	TGTGCCTCCCAGTCGAGGACTGGGGCCAACGTCCTGACTTTC	CASQSRTGANVLTF
-	TRBV5-5	TRBJ2-7	-	TGTGCCAGCAGCTTAACAGCCCTCTCCTACGAGCAGTACTTC	CASSLTALSYEQYF
once	TRBV23-1	TRBJ1-2	-	TGCGCCAGCAGTCAATCAACACGTGGGGCTTTCCTCTATGGCTACACCTTC	CASSQSTRGAFLYGYTF
-	TRBV24-1	TRBJ2-1	TRBD1	TGTGCCACCAGTGATTTGGGTGGGACAGGGACCTACAATGAGCAGTTCTTC	CATSDLGGTGTYNEQFF
-	TRBV21-1	TRBJ2-3	-	TGTGCCAGCAAGGCGGAGGGCACAGATACGCAGTATTTT	CASKAEGTDTQYF
-	TRBV5-8	TRBJ1-4	-	TGTGCCAGCAGCACCAACCGCGTTTGGGAAAAACTGTTTTTT	CASSTNRVWEKLFF
-	TRBV10-3	TRBJ1-6	TRBD1	TGTGCCATCAGTGACGGGACAGCCAATTCACCCCTCCACTTT	CAISDGTANSPLHF
-	TRBV6-5	TRBJ1-2	-	TGTGCCGTGGCGGCGGCGGCCGTCTATGGCTACACCTTC	CAVAAAAVYGYTF
large	TRBV3-1/TRBV3-2	TRBJ2-1	-	TGTGCCAGCAGCCAAGATTTGGGGGGAGTCGATGAGCAGTTCTTC	CASSQDLGGVDEQFF
-	TRBV6-5	TRBJ2-5	TRBD2	TGTGCCAGCAGTTACCGTTCTAGCGGGGGTTCGAAGACCCAGTACTTC	CASSYRSSGGSKTQYF
many	TRBV12-5	TRBJ1-1	TRBD1	TGTGCTAGTGCCCCCGTCGGGACAGCGAACACTGAAGCTTTCTTT	CASAPVGTANTEAFF
-	TRBV5-1	TRBJ2-1	TRBD2	TGCGCCAGCAGCTTGGAGCCTAGCGGGACCAATGAGCAGTTCTTC	CASSLEPSGTNEQFF
-	TRBV7-2	TRBJ2-7	TRBD1	TGTGCCAGCAGCTTAGCGGGACAGGTCGTTTACTACGAGCAGTACTTC	CASSLAGQVVYYEQYF
-	TRBV19	TRBJ1-4	-	TGTGCCAGTAGTGAGTACAGGGCAGATCATGAAAAACTGTTTTTT	CASSEYRADHEKLFF
few	TRBV5-6	TRBJ2-7	TRBD2	TGTGCCAGCAGCTTGCCCGGATCGTCTAGCGGGGGGGCTTACGAGCAGTACTTC	CASSLPGSSSGGAYEQYF
-	TRBV29-1	TRBJ2-1	TRBD1	TGCAGCGTTGCCGGGACAGACAATGAGCAGTTCTTC	CSVAGTDNEQFF
-	TRBV10-3	TRBJ1-1	-	TGTGCCATCAGTGGTACAACAGGGAGCTCCGAAGCTTTCTTT	CAISGTTGSSEAFF
-	TRBV24-1	TRBJ2-1	-	TGTGCCACCAGTGATTTCGGGGTTGGCGAGCAGTTCTTC	CATSDFGVGEQFF
-	TRBV7-3	TRBJ2-1	-	TGTGCCAGCAGCTTAAGCCTAGCGACCCCCCAGGATGAGCAGTTCTTC	CASSLSLATPQDEQFF
-	TRBV24-1	TRBJ2-1	TRBD2	TGTGCCACCAGTGATTTGGGGAGCGGGGGACCCTACAATGAGCAGTTCTTC	CATSDLGSGGPYNEQFF
-	TRBV9	TRBJ1-5	-	TGTGCCAGCAGCGTAGGCCCGGGGTCAAGGCAGCCCCAGCATTTT	CASSVGPGSRQPQHF
-	TRBV18	TRBJ2-5	-	TGTGCCAGCTCACTGGGGGCCCAAGAGACCCAGTACTTC	CASSLGAQETQYF
-	TRBV12-3/TRBV12-4	TRBJ2-3	-	TGTGCCAGTAGCCGACAGGACACAGATACGCAGTATTTT	CASSRQDTDTQYF
-	TRBV19	TRBJ2-3	TRBD1	TGTGCCAGCTCGACAGGGGCAGACACAGATACGCAGTATTTT	CASSTGADTDTQYF
-	TRBV19	TRBJ2-3	TRBD1	TGTGCCAGTAGACCCCCCAGGGGGCATGCAGATACGCAGTATTTT	CASRPPRGHADTQYF